A selection of T cell receptor beta chains follows, all from one sample in a study of blood T cell repertoires in COVID-19. This table comes from immunoSEQ multiplex PCR, and its TCRdb copy is limited to in-frame clones, with some not included. This sample yields 200,000 to 250,000 clones, of which 75% to 90% are seen a single time; 7.5% to 9.5% belongs to the top ten. Sequenced sample: peripheral blood. These receptors all stem from a woman aged 80 or over with COVID-19, enrolled during active disease. Each CDR3 is given with its conserved first and last residue. Fields, in order: J gene, V gene, CDR3 length, D gene, clone size, CDR3 protein, CDR3 DNA. D genes are given only for firm matches. Expanded clones get a size class; other rows say once, few or many, or leave the size out.

j_gene: TRBJ2-3; v_gene: TRBV5-6; len: 14; d_gene: -; abundance: -; CDR3aa: CASSLYGSTDTQYF; CDR3nt: TGTGCCAGCAGCTTGTACGGGAGCACAGATACGCAGTATTTT
j_gene: TRBJ1-1; v_gene: TRBV14; len: 14; d_gene: -; abundance: few; CDR3aa: CASSQHAGLVEAFF; CDR3nt: TGTGCCAGCAGCCAACACGCCGGGTTGGTTGAAGCTTTCTTT
j_gene: TRBJ1-1; v_gene: TRBV7-3; len: 14; d_gene: -; abundance: -; CDR3aa: CASSLVEMNTEAFF; CDR3nt: TGTGCCAGCAGCTTAGTGGAGATGAACACTGAAGCTTTCTTT
j_gene: TRBJ1-5; v_gene: TRBV6-2/TRBV6-3; len: 15; d_gene: -; abundance: -; CDR3aa: CASRPQGQKNQPQHF; CDR3nt: TGTGCCAGCAGGCCTCAAGGACAGAAAAATCAGCCCCAGCATTTT
j_gene: TRBJ2-1; v_gene: TRBV28; len: 16; d_gene: TRBD1; abundance: once; CDR3aa: CASTSRPDRRRDEQFF; CDR3nt: TGTGCCAGCACCTCACGACCGGACAGGAGACGGGATGAGCAGTTCTTC
j_gene: TRBJ1-1; v_gene: TRBV2; len: 12; d_gene: -; abundance: -; CDR3aa: CASSAREGRAFF; CDR3nt: TGTGCCAGCAGTGCCCGGGAAGGGCGGGCTTTCTTT
j_gene: TRBJ2-7; v_gene: TRBV5-4; len: 14; d_gene: TRBD2; abundance: -; CDR3aa: CASSFAGVTYEQYF; CDR3nt: TGTGCCAGCAGCTTCGCGGGAGTAACCTACGAGCAGTACTTC
j_gene: TRBJ2-3; v_gene: TRBV12-3/TRBV12-4; len: 13; d_gene: -; abundance: -; CDR3aa: CASSSSEVDTQYF; CDR3nt: TGTGCCAGCAGTTCTAGCGAGGTAGATACGCAGTATTTT
j_gene: TRBJ2-3; v_gene: TRBV10-3; len: 12; d_gene: -; abundance: -; CDR3aa: CAISEQGDTQYF; CDR3nt: TGTGCCATCTCTGAACAGGGAGATACGCAGTATTTT
j_gene: TRBJ2-7; v_gene: TRBV6-6; len: 12; d_gene: TRBD1; abundance: -; CDR3aa: CASSKTGKEQYF; CDR3nt: TGTGCCAGCAGTAAGACAGGGAAGGAGCAGTACTTC
j_gene: TRBJ2-2; v_gene: TRBV7-8; len: 14; d_gene: TRBD1; abundance: -; CDR3aa: CASRNRGGRGELFF; CDR3nt: TGTGCCAGCAGAAACCGAGGGGGCCGCGGGGAGCTGTTTTTT
j_gene: TRBJ1-2; v_gene: TRBV11-2; len: 12; d_gene: TRBD1; abundance: few; CDR3aa: CASSFRQGGYTF; CDR3nt: TGTGCCAGCAGCTTCAGACAGGGAGGCTACACCTTC
j_gene: TRBJ1-2; v_gene: TRBV27; len: 17; d_gene: -; abundance: -; CDR3aa: CASSLRSGTFLPYGYTF; CDR3nt: TGTGCCAGCAGTTTACGTTCCGGGACTTTCCTTCCGTATGGCTACACCTTC
j_gene: TRBJ2-5; v_gene: TRBV7-3; len: 14; d_gene: TRBD2; abundance: -; CDR3aa: CASSSEGGVQTQYF; CDR3nt: TGTGCCAGCAGCTCCGAGGGAGGGGTGCAGACCCAGTACTTC